This entry lists 5 T cell receptor beta chains sequenced from one sample in a study of CD8 T cells in ankylosing spondylitis. TCRdb redid the calling of the 5' RACE reads with MiXCR, one entry per CDR3 protein. The data contain a few hundred thousand distinct CDR3 sequences, 18% of them singletons. Material: blood, either unsorted or a sorted T cell fraction (not recorded which). The receptors here all came from a male donor with ankylosing spondylitis or in good health (not recorded which).

The rearrangement joins TRBV4-3 to TRBJ2-1; 12 bases agree with TRBD2. Trimming cost V 0 bases and J 7 bases; bases outside gene matches: 4. The germline CDR1 and CDR2 sequences are LGHNA and YSLEER. The CDR3 length is 16 residues. The DNA of the CDR3 is TGCGCCAGCAGCCAAGAAGGACTAGCGGGGTATAATGAGCAGTTCTTC. Amino acid sequence: CASSQEGLAGYNEQFF.

This clonotype was detected a few times. The chain is built from TRBV20-1 and TRBJ2-1; no clear D. There are 14 residues in the CDR3. V was clipped by 3 bases and J by 10 bases, with 19 bases between them. Germline lookup yields CDR1 DFQATT and CDR2 SNEGSKA (reference sequence). CDR3 sequence reads: CSASLLTTTDEQFF. DNA for the CDR3: TGCAGTGCTAGCCTACTTACGACCACGGACGAGCAGTTCTTC.

The chain couples TRBV6-5 to TRBJ2-2; D remains unclear. The CDR3 has 16 residues. The V gene's germline CDR1 is MNHEY and CDR2 SVGAGI. V lost 2 bases to trimming and J lost 0 bases, with 10 bases between them. The CDR3 spells CASSYARQANTGELFF. The CDR3 DNA reads TGTGCCAGCAGTTACGCCCGGCAGGCGAACACCGGGGAGCTGTTTTTT.

J is TRBJ2-1 and V is TRBV7-2; TRBD2 agrees at 8 bases. Per germline, CDR1 SGHTA and CDR2 FQGNSA. The V gene end was trimmed by 1 base and the J gene end by 7 bases; junction bases not matched to a gene: 9. This CDR3 comprises 16 residues. The CDR3 reads CASSLGREGLNNEQFF. The CDR3 DNA reads as TGTGCCAGCAGCTTAGGACGGGAGGGCCTAAATAATGAGCAGTTCTTC.

The rearrangement uses TRBV25-1 and TRBJ2-3, with 9 bases aligning to TRBD1. The CDR3 is 15 amino acids. Germline trimming cut 4 bases from V and 8 bases from J; bases unmatched to any gene: 10. The germline V gene encodes CDR1 MGHDK and CDR2 SYGVNS. The CDR3 DNA sequence: TGTGCCAGCAGTGCTACAGGGGGCATTCAAAGTACGCAGTATTTT. As protein: CASSATGGIQSTQYF.